These T cell receptor beta chains were read from a single sample in a study of blood T cell repertoires in COVID-19. Method: immunoSEQ multiplex PCR; TCRdb's copy keeps in-frame clones and lacks some. The sample has roughly 210,000 clones; roughly 87% are singletons. What was sequenced was PBMCs or T cells enriched from blood (not recorded which). Source of these receptors: a man under 40 in a cohort exposed to, infected with or recovered from COVID-19 (not recorded which). CDR3s include the opening cysteine and the closing phenylalanine or tryptophan. D genes are given only for firm matches. Size values are once, few and many counts, or a class for expanded clones, and some rows have none.

V: TRBV27; D: .; J: TRBJ2-1; size: .; CDR3: CASSFHYEQFF; DNA: TGTGCCAGCAGTTTCCACTATGAGCAGTTCTTC
V: TRBV12-3/TRBV12-4; D: .; J: TRBJ1-4; size: .; CDR3: CASTGPSDEKLFF; DNA: TGTGCCAGCACAGGGCCATCGGATGAAAAACTGTTTTTT
V: TRBV5-4; D: .; J: TRBJ1-2; size: .; CDR3: CASSRDGLNYGYTF; DNA: TGTGCCAGCAGCCGCGACGGGTTAAACTATGGCTACACCTTC
V: TRBV5-1; D: .; J: TRBJ1-2; size: .; CDR3: CASSLASGRTGYGYTF; DNA: TGCGCCAGCAGCTTGGCATCAGGGCGGACGGGCTATGGCTACACCTTC
V: TRBV6-6; D: TRBD2; J: TRBJ2-7; size: .; CDR3: CASSYWTSGAVEQYF; DNA: TGTGCCAGCAGTTATTGGACTAGCGGTGCAGTCGAGCAGTACTTC
V: TRBV5-6; D: .; J: TRBJ1-5; size: .; CDR3: CASSFQGRNQPQHF; DNA: TGTGCCAGCAGCTTTCAGGGTCGCAATCAGCCCCAGCATTTT
V: TRBV5-1; D: TRBD1; J: TRBJ2-7; size: .; CDR3: CASSLQGNYEQYF; DNA: TGCGCCAGCAGCTTACAGGGGAACTACGAGCAGTACTTC
V: TRBV7-3; D: .; J: TRBJ2-4; size: .; CDR3: CASSSELLAKNIQYF; DNA: TGTGCCAGCAGCTCCGAGCTGCTGGCCAAAAACATTCAGTACTTC
V: TRBV10-3; D: TRBD1; J: TRBJ1-2; size: .; CDR3: CAISEKTGGKSGYTF; DNA: TGTGCCATCAGTGAAAAGACAGGGGGAAAGAGTGGCTACACCTTC
V: TRBV5-1; D: .; J: TRBJ1-3; size: .; CDR3: CASSLGRSTDGNTIYF; DNA: TGCGCCAGCAGCTTGGGTAGGTCTACAGACGGAAACACCATATATTTT
V: TRBV5-1; D: TRBD1; J: TRBJ1-5; size: .; CDR3: CASSLGQASNQPQHF; DNA: TGCGCCAGCAGCCTTGGACAGGCTAGCAATCAGCCCCAGCATTTT
V: TRBV9; D: TRBD2; J: TRBJ2-3; size: .; CDR3: CASSRPTSGRSTDTQYF; DNA: TGTGCCAGCAGCCGTCCGACTAGCGGGAGAAGCACAGATACGCAGTATTTT
V: TRBV5-5; D: TRBD2; J: TRBJ2-1; size: .; CDR3: CASSESGRAVGEQFF; DNA: TGTGCCAGCAGTGAAAGCGGGAGGGCCGTCGGGGAGCAGTTCTTC
V: TRBV2; D: .; J: TRBJ1-5; size: .; CDR3: CASRERLNQPQHF; DNA: TGTGCCAGCAGGGAGAGACTTAATCAGCCCCAGCATTTT
V: TRBV4-3; D: TRBD1; J: TRBJ2-1; size: .; CDR3: CASSPGQGSYNEQFF; DNA: TGCGCCAGCAGCCCGGGACAGGGTTCCTACAATGAGCAGTTCTTC
V: TRBV7-8; D: .; J: TRBJ1-5; size: .; CDR3: CASSLGARVYF; DNA: TGTGCCAGCAGCTTAGGAGCCAGGGTGTACTTT
V: TRBV4-3; D: .; J: TRBJ1-3; size: .; CDR3: CASSQNLDRPGYF; DNA: TGCGCCAGCAGCCAGAACCTCGACAGGCCAGGATATTTT
V: TRBV7-8; D: TRBD1; J: TRBJ2-7; size: .; CDR3: CASSVSKQGTGYEQYF; DNA: TGTGCCAGCAGTGTATCTAAACAAGGGACAGGCTACGAGCAGTACTTC
V: TRBV19; D: TRBD2; J: TRBJ2-1; size: .; CDR3: CASSRLSGRAGEQFF; DNA: TGTGCCAGTAGTAGACTTAGCGGGAGGGCGGGTGAGCAGTTCTTC
V: TRBV5-1; D: .; J: TRBJ1-1; size: .; CDR3: CASSLEPALEAFF; DNA: TGCGCCAGCAGCTTAGAACCCGCACTTGAAGCTTTCTTT
V: TRBV7-6; D: .; J: TRBJ1-1; size: .; CDR3: CASSLVQGNTEAFF; DNA: TGTGCCAGCAGCTTAGTACAGGGGAACACTGAAGCTTTCTTT
V: TRBV27; D: .; J: TRBJ1-5; size: .; CDR3: CASSLLGPYQPQHF; DNA: TGTGCCAGCAGTTTATTGGGGCCCTATCAGCCCCAGCATTTT
V: TRBV23-1; D: TRBD2; J: TRBJ2-7; size: .; CDR3: CASSQPRLAGGYEQYF; DNA: TGCGCCAGCAGTCAACCCCGACTAGCGGGAGGGTACGAGCAGTACTTC
V: TRBV7-9; D: .; J: TRBJ2-2; size: once; CDR3: CASSETFNTGELFF; DNA: TGTGCCAGCAGCGAGACATTTAACACCGGGGAGCTGTTTTTT
V: TRBV2; D: .; J: TRBJ2-7; size: once; CDR3: CAIDSSASSYEQYF; DNA: TGTGCCATAGACTCCTCCGCCAGCTCCTACGAGCAGTACTTC
V: TRBV21-1; D: .; J: TRBJ2-1; size: .; CDR3: CYYRSASSYNEQFF; DNA: TGTTACTACCGAAGCGCGAGCTCCTACAATGAGCAGTTCTTC
V: TRBV24-1; D: .; J: TRBJ1-5; size: .; CDR3: CATSEGGVYSNQPQHF; DNA: TGTGCCACCAGTGAGGGAGGGGTCTATAGCAATCAGCCCCAGCATTTT
V: TRBV27; D: TRBD1; J: TRBJ1-4; size: few; CDR3: CASRGQGARPTTNEKLFF; DNA: TGTGCCAGCAGGGGACAGGGGGCGCGTCCCACAACTAATGAAAAACTGTTTTTT
V: TRBV19; D: .; J: TRBJ1-1; size: once; CDR3: CASGERGDHTEAFF; DNA: TGTGCCAGTGGCGAACGGGGGGACCACACTGAAGCTTTCTTT
V: TRBV7-9; D: TRBD2; J: TRBJ2-7; size: .; CDR3: CASSALAGAAHEQYF; DNA: TGTGCCAGCAGCGCTCTAGCGGGAGCGGCCCACGAGCAGTACTTC
V: TRBV6-5; D: .; J: TRBJ1-5; size: few; CDR3: CASSYMQFQPQHF; DNA: TGTGCCAGCAGTTACATGCAGTTTCAGCCCCAGCATTTT
V: TRBV7-2; D: .; J: TRBJ2-5; size: .; CDR3: CASSLTRVRAPPETQYF; DNA: TGTGCCAGCAGCTTAACCCGAGTAAGAGCGCCCCCGGAGACCCAGTACTTC
V: TRBV27; D: TRBD1; J: TRBJ1-1; size: .; CDR3: CASGQGNTEAFF; DNA: TGTGCCAGCGGACAGGGGAACACTGAAGCTTTCTTT
V: TRBV19; D: .; J: TRBJ1-3; size: .; CDR3: CASSVSSGNTIYF; DNA: TGTGCCAGTAGTGTGAGCTCTGGAAACACCATATATTTT
V: TRBV14; D: .; J: TRBJ2-5; size: once; CDR3: CASSPFLAETQYF; DNA: TGTGCCAGCAGCCCTTTTCTCGCGGAGACCCAGTACTTC
V: TRBV2; D: TRBD1; J: TRBJ1-5; size: .; CDR3: CASRGGGLSNQPQHF; DNA: TGTGCCAGCAGAGGAGGGGGCTTAAGCAATCAGCCCCAGCATTTT
V: TRBV7-2; D: TRBD2; J: TRBJ2-1; size: .; CDR3: CASSLGLADYNEQFF; DNA: TGTGCCAGCAGCCTGGGGCTAGCGGACTACAATGAGCAGTTCTTC
V: TRBV15; D: TRBD1; J: TRBJ1-2; size: .; CDR3: CATSAGGASYGYTF; DNA: TGTGCCACCAGCGCAGGGGGCGCAAGCTATGGCTACACCTTC
V: TRBV28; D: .; J: TRBJ1-4; size: .; CDR3: CASSSSAGYTFF; DNA: TGTGCCAGCAGTTCCTCCGCGGGATATACGTTTTTT
V: TRBV28; D: .; J: TRBJ2-7; size: .; CDR3: CASPCAGNYEQYF; DNA: TGTGCCAGCCCTTGTGCGGGGAACTACGAGCAGTACTTC
V: TRBV7-7; D: TRBD2; J: TRBJ2-5; size: .; CDR3: CASSRSGLAGLQETQYF; DNA: TGTGCTAGCAGCCGAAGCGGACTAGCGGGACTACAAGAGACCCAGTACTTC